These T cell receptor beta chains were read from a single sample in a study of identical twins. Each CDR3 protein is one row after TCRdb ran MiXCR on the 5' RACE reads. This sample carries 1.5 million to 2 million distinct CDR3 sequences, around a third of them seen once, and the ten largest clones take about 0.27%. Input material: cord blood. These receptor sequences come from a newborn girl in good health. The CDR3 runs from the conserved cysteine through the conserved F or W. D genes are given only for firm matches. Rows may omit the clone size; those that give it use once, few, many or a size class.

>.|TRBJ1-5|.|TRBV2
CASSEAPQPQHF
TGTGCCAGCAGTGAAGCCCCTCAGCCCCAGCATTTT
>.|TRBJ2-1|.|TRBV2
CASNENRVGRYNEQFF
TGTGCCAGCAATGAAAACCGGGTCGGTAGGTACAATGAGCAGTTCTTC
>few|TRBJ2-1|.|TRBV4-2
CASSQDWGDPTYNEQFF
TGTGCCAGCAGCCAAGATTGGGGGGACCCAACCTACAATGAGCAGTTCTTC
>few|TRBJ2-7|TRBD1|TRBV2
CASSEFDTGAYEQYF
TGTGCCAGCAGTGAATTCGACACAGGGGCCTACGAGCAGTACTTC
>.|TRBJ2-5|TRBD2|TRBV4-1
CASSQSTSPGTQYF
TGCGCCAGCAGCCAATCGACTAGCCCCGGGACCCAGTACTTC
>.|TRBJ2-1|TRBD2|TRBV24-1
CATSDLTGGNNEQFF
TGTGCCACCAGTGATTTAACGGGAGGCAACAATGAGCAGTTCTTC
>.|TRBJ2-7|.|TRBV4-2
CASSPGGALRYNEQYF
TGTGCCAGCAGCCCAGGCGGCGCTTTACGCTACAATGAGCAGTACTTC
>many|TRBJ1-2|TRBD1|TRBV12-3/TRBV12-4
CASSPTGGGYTF
TGTGCCAGCAGCCCGACAGGGGGCGGCTACACCTTC
>.|TRBJ2-5|.|TRBV2
CASSEEWGETQYF
TGTGCCAGCAGTGAAGAGTGGGGGGAGACCCAGTACTTC
>.|TRBJ1-2|.|TRBV7-6
CASSLVPPDRGNYGYTF
TGTGCCAGCAGCTTAGTCCCCCCAGACCGGGGTAACTATGGCTACACCTTC
>few|TRBJ2-3|TRBD2|TRBV7-2
CASSLTGLAEDTQYF
TGTGCCAGCAGCTTAACCGGACTAGCTGAAGATACGCAGTATTTT
>few|TRBJ2-3|.|TRBV21-1
CASSQPGTGSTDTQYF
TGTGCCAGCAGCCAACCCGGGACAGGAAGCACAGATACGCAGTATTTT
>few|TRBJ1-5|TRBD1|TRBV18
CATDRGSNQPQHF
TGTGCCACCGACAGGGGAAGCAATCAGCCCCAGCATTTT
>.|TRBJ2-6|TRBD1|TRBV18
CASSPYTGQGGSGANVLTF
TGTGCCAGCTCACCCTATACTGGACAGGGTGGCTCTGGGGCCAACGTCCTGACTTTC
>.|TRBJ1-5|.|TRBV2
CASTLGGHLNQPQHF
TGTGCCAGCACCCTGGGGGGACACCTCAATCAGCCCCAGCATTTT
>.|TRBJ1-3|.|TRBV5-1
CASSLARGNTIYF
TGCGCCAGCAGCTTGGCCAGAGGAAACACCATATATTTT
>many|TRBJ2-1|TRBD2|TRBV29-1
CSVVGLAGDFGQFF
TGCAGCGTTGTGGGACTAGCGGGAGACTTTGGGCAGTTCTTC
>few|TRBJ2-3|.|TRBV5-1
CASSRGQGSSTDTQYF
TGCGCCAGCAGCCGAGGGCAGGGGAGTAGCACAGATACGCAGTATTTT
>.|TRBJ2-7|TRBD2|TRBV6-1
CASSVRTSGSLTYEQYF
TGTGCCAGCAGTGTACGGACTAGCGGGAGTCTCACCTACGAGCAGTACTTC
>.|TRBJ2-7|.|TRBV10-2
CASSEWGIHEQYF
TGCGCCAGCAGTGAGTGGGGAATCCACGAGCAGTACTTC
>.|TRBJ1-2|TRBD1|TRBV28
CASSLMGQGANYGYTF
TGTGCCAGCAGTTTAATGGGACAGGGGGCTAACTATGGCTACACCTTC
>few|TRBJ2-1|TRBD2|TRBV25-1
CASSESGLAGTYNEQFF
TGTGCCAGCAGTGAATCCGGACTAGCGGGGACTTACAATGAGCAGTTCTTC
>.|TRBJ2-1|TRBD2|TRBV6-1
CASSELGGGHYNEQFF
TGTGCCAGCAGTGAACTCGGGGGGGGGCACTACAATGAGCAGTTCTTC
>.|TRBJ1-1|.|TRBV12-3/TRBV12-4
CASSLVPRPSPNTEAFF
TGTGCCAGCAGTTTGGTGCCCAGGCCTTCCCCGAACACTGAAGCTTTCTTT
>.|TRBJ1-2|.|TRBV10-3
CAISEGGVNYGYTF
TGTGCCATCAGTGAGGGAGGGGTAAACTATGGCTACACCTTC
>few|TRBJ2-7|.|TRBV29-1
CSVEGEQGNSYEQYF
TGCAGCGTTGAAGGGGAGCAGGGAAACTCCTACGAGCAGTACTTC
>few|TRBJ1-2|TRBD1|TRBV6-6
CASSYLPGQVIGGYTF
TGTGCCAGCAGTTACCTTCCGGGACAGGTTATAGGGGGCTACACCTTC
>.|TRBJ1-4|.|TRBV19
CASSPRDRSHEKLFF
TGTGCCAGTAGTCCCCGGGACCGATCTCATGAAAAACTGTTTTTT
>few|TRBJ1-4|TRBD1|TRBV4-1
CASSQLQGVEKLFF
TGCGCCAGCAGCCAATTGCAGGGGGTCGAAAAACTGTTTTTT
>few|TRBJ1-5|.|TRBV12-3/TRBV12-4
CASSFDRISNQPQHF
TGTGCCAGCAGTTTCGACAGGATTAGCAATCAGCCCCAGCATTTT
>.|TRBJ2-3|TRBD2|TRBV9
CASSVALQISGGTDTQYF
TGTGCCAGCAGCGTAGCCCTCCAGATAAGCGGGGGAACAGATACGCAGTATTTT
>few|TRBJ1-1|.|TRBV10-2
CASSETGTEAFF
TGCGCCAGCAGTGAAACGGGCACTGAAGCTTTCTTT
>.|TRBJ1-2|.|TRBV4-1
CASSQDFLRGNYGYTF
TGCGCCAGCAGCCAAGATTTCCTTAGGGGAAACTATGGCTACACCTTC
>many|TRBJ2-3|.|TRBV2
CASSESSPSTDTQYF
TGTGCCAGCAGTGAATCTAGCCCTAGCACAGATACGCAGTATTTT
>few|TRBJ2-3|.|TRBV24-1
CATSDEDTQYF
TGTGCCACCAGTGATGAAGATACGCAGTATTTT
>few|TRBJ1-4|.|TRBV27
CASSPKTNEKLFF
TGTGCCAGCAGCCCCAAGACTAATGAAAAACTGTTTTTT
>few|TRBJ1-3|TRBD1|TRBV13
CASSSRPGTASSGNTIYF
TGTGCCAGCAGCTCCCGTCCCGGGACAGCTAGCTCTGGAAACACCATATATTTT
>.|TRBJ2-3|.|TRBV20-1
CSARSGADTPYF
TGCAGTGCTAGGTCGGGGGCGGATACGCCGTATTTT
>.|TRBJ1-4|.|TRBV20-1
CSARGTPGLFF
TGCAGTGCTAGGGGTACACCGGGACTGTTTTTT
>few|TRBJ2-3|TRBD1|TRBV4-1
CASSQEAGQGRTDTQYF
TGCGCCAGCAGCCAAGAGGCGGGACAGGGGAGAACAGATACGCAGTATTTT
>few|TRBJ2-3|TRBD1|TRBV9
CASSDRQGVITDTQYF
TGTGCCAGCAGCGATCGACAGGGGGTTATCACAGATACGCAGTATTTT
>.|TRBJ2-7|.|TRBV4-1
CASSQEGVVDEQYF
TGCGCCAGCAGCCAAGAGGGAGTTGTCGACGAGCAGTACTTC
>.|TRBJ2-1|.|TRBV20-1
CSAHDRKGSYNEQFF
TGCAGTGCTCACGACCGCAAAGGCTCCTACAATGAGCAGTTCTTC
>once|TRBJ2-2|.|TRBV29-1
CSAHTYTGELFF
TGCAGCGCTCATACATACACCGGGGAGCTGTTTTTT
>many|TRBJ2-1|.|TRBV12-3/TRBV12-4
CASSLRANNEQFF
TGTGCCAGCAGTTTGCGGGCAAACAATGAGCAGTTCTTC
>many|TRBJ2-3|.|TRBV6-5
CASSYSGGSTDTQYF
TGTGCCAGCAGTTACTCAGGGGGGAGCACAGATACGCAGTATTTT
>many|TRBJ2-3|TRBD2|TRBV24-1
CATSDLTSGGTDTQYF
TGTGCCACCAGTGATTTGACTAGCGGGGGCACAGATACGCAGTATTTT
>few|TRBJ2-7|.|TRBV4-1
CASSQVASILSSYNEQYF
TGCGCCAGCAGCCAAGTTGCCAGCATCCTGAGCTCCTACAATGAGCAGTACTTC
>.|TRBJ2-1|TRBD2|TRBV20-1
CSAGASGYNEQFF
TGCAGTGCCGGGGCTAGCGGCTACAATGAGCAGTTCTTC
>few|TRBJ2-1|.|TRBV2
CASRRSANEQFF
TGTGCCAGCAGGCGGTCAGCCAATGAGCAGTTCTTC
>.|TRBJ1-4|TRBD1|TRBV29-1
CSASRGTGAKWGNEKLFF
TGCAGCGCCTCTCGCGGGACAGGGGCGAAGTGGGGGAATGAAAAACTGTTTTTT
>.|TRBJ2-3|.|TRBV20-1
CSASPAGLTDTQYF
TGCAGTGCTAGTCCGGCAGGACTCACAGATACGCAGTATTTT
>.|TRBJ1-1|.|TRBV11-2
CASSLEGYSRNTEAFF
TGTGCCAGCAGCTTAGAAGGTTACAGCAGGAACACTGAAGCTTTCTTT